This TCR beta chain was found in a study of cytomegalovirus exposure and HLA in healthy donors. The study's findings and limits: Later on, an analysis tied 15,000 or so TCR beta sequences to HLA alleles at 0.05 false discovery rate. Presence/absence comparisons presumed near-even sequencing depth among donors.

Concerning this clone: Antigen unknown.

The PCR used 60 Vbeta and 13 Jbeta primers. TCRdb keeps only in-frame clones here, not all; method: immunoSEQ multiplex PCR. The sample yields approximately 160,000 clones, around 75% seen once. With V trimmed by 6 bases and J by 8 bases, 6 bases remained unmatched. Germline CDR1 is SQVTM and CDR2 is ANQGSEA. The length of the CDR3 is 13 residues. Sequencing was done on a sample of PBMCs. This TCR was sampled from a man between 18 and 35 years old in good health and CMV-seronegative. V is TRBV29-1 and J is TRBJ2-1, with 11 bases aligning to TRBD1. The CDR3 DNA is TGCAGCGTGGACAGGGGGCGCAGCGATGAGCAGTTCTTC. This sequence encodes CSVDRGRSDEQFF.